This TCR beta chain was captured in a study of a mutant IDH1 vaccine in newly diagnosed glioma. For the study at large: Treated individuals were about 60% male and roughly 40% female, averaging 40.4 years of age. Whole-study results and caveats: Shifts in the top peripheral T cell clonotypes seemed unrelated to pseudoprogression.

Remarks on this clone: The antigen remains undetermined.

Documented time point: baseline, week 1 (first vaccination visit). The sample's treatment: pre-vaccination baseline after standard-of-care therapy. Diagnosis in the donors showed new WHO grade 3 or 4 astrocytomas that were IDH1-mutant and ATRX-lost. The table came from immunoSEQ multiplex PCR; TCRdb's copy has only in-frame clones and leaves some out. Among 15,000 to 20,000 clones listed, approximately 80% were seen once. Per the germline V gene, CDR1 is SGHNT and CDR2 is YENEEA. J was trimmed by 6 bases and V by 2 bases; bases with no gene match: 0. The CDR3 runs 12 residues. The V and J genes are TRBV11-3 and TRBJ1-1, with 7 bases identical to TRBD1. The receptor's source is a man between 35 and 55 years old with glioma. The sequencing used PBMCs, collected from a glioma patient treated with radiotherapy, temozolomide or both. In nucleotides, the CDR3 is TGTGCCAGCAGCTTACAGGGGGCTGAAGCTTTCTTT. Translated: CASSLQGAEAFF.